Detailed here is one T cell receptor (beta chain). No cognate antigen has been identified for it. No much larger clone exists at a distance of one base, and base qualities are not known. Each donor gave one peripheral blood draw, roughly 120 mL on average, collected into heparinised tubes. A BD FACSAria II was used to sort naive, central memory, regulatory and stem cell-like memory CD4+ T cells with a panel that included CD45RO, CCR7, CD25, CD127, CD95 and CD27. Every sorted population had a purity above 95%. PBMCs were separated immediately by Lymphoprep density gradient centrifugation and were stained directly, without being cultured. So that batch effects would be minimized, each experiment stained and sorted samples in pairs, pairing one healthy donor with one patient. This specimen comes from a study of beta chain features in type 1 diabetes (dated by TCRdb to the late 2010s). Concerning the study at large: No differences in mean age, gender distribution, total cell number or subset yield were found between patients and healthy donors. Across all samples, some 100,000,000 sorted cells were examined, and cell number per subset correlated strongly with RNA yield. In the study, recently diagnosed type 1 diabetes patients and matched healthy donors were compared on the TCRB repertoires of their sorted circulating CD4+ T cell subsets. Regulatory and stem cell-like memory subsets were isolated from only 8 patients and roughly eight healthy donors, whereas naive and central memory subsets came from all 30 or so donors. Results the study describes overall, beyond this receptor: A moderate but significant shortening of TCRB CDR3 length was observed in type 1 diabetes patients in all four CD4+ subsets. Because cDNA rather than genomic DNA was sequenced, highly expressing activated cells could have been over-represented, although no difference in activation and CD3 levels was found between groups. Fewer insertions and more nucleotide deletions at VDJ recombination sites were observed in patients with type 1 diabetes, implying thymic rearrangement abnormalities. Only small numbers of individuals were included in the HLA sub-analyses, which left unresolved whether HLA type had any influence on TCRB rearrangement. PCR might favor shorter templates, but patient and control samples were amplified and corrected together, so any skew would affect both groups equally. Naive, central memory and regulatory TCRB repertoires appeared more similar among patients than among healthy donors.

The entire isolated RNA was reverse transcribed using the High Capacity cDNA Reverse Transcription Kit, and thus expressed TCRB transcripts were sequenced. Deep immunoSEQ sequencing was applied to naive, central memory and regulatory T cell samples, giving an average of approximately 3.8 million total reads per sample. Sorted cells were lysed in RLT buffer, and RNA was extracted using DNase-treated RNeasy Micro or Mini kits according to cell number. To prevent cross-contamination, every cell subset was processed on its own, while patient and healthy donor samples were processed together. The immunoSEQ multiplex PCR was used to amplify TCRB sequences from cDNA, yielding 87-bp fragments that span the CDR3 region. Sequencing of the amplicons was performed on the Illumina HiSeq platform. In the authors' own workflow: Synthetic template baselines were used to correct PCR bias computationally, reads within Hamming distance 2 were collapsed together, and singletons that could not be merged were discarded. Reads were aligned to IMGT to assign V, D and J genes, CDR3 length, and insertions or deletions at six rearrangement sites. Clonotype counts were normalized to sorted cell number within each subset before computing true diversity and Gini coefficients with the tcR R package. Repertoire sharing was quantified using the overlap coefficient calculated on TCRB nucleotide sequences. TCRdb holds this immuneACCESS table with in-frame rearrangements only. Some clones are missing; in checked studies, unresolved V genes explain under half, and the rest has no known cause. V and J calls plus clone size are reproduced from that table; the DNA served to infer D and trimming. In all, the sample holds 300,000 to 350,000 clones, and 13% to 15% of those were seen once. Of the sample, 6.7% is held by the ten largest clones.

Here V drops 4 bases and J drops 1 base, and the junction holds 10 bases not matched to any gene. CDR1 and CDR2, per the germline V gene, are SGHRS and YFSETQ. The CDR3, from cysteine to phenylalanine, totals 16 residues. Of all the DNA, just the CDR3 is kept, 48 bases in frame from base 1. The TCR was taken from a man aged 25 to 40 in good health. This receptor chain uses TRBV5-1 and TRBJ1-1, with 7 junctional bases fitting TRBD1. Sample: central memory CD4+ T cells from blood. DNA sequence: TGCGCCAGCAGCCCCGGCAGGGGGACATCGAACACTGAAGCTTTCTTT. The translation is CASSPGRGTSNTEAFF.